The TCR beta chain described here comes from a study of blood T cell repertoires in COVID-19. Generated by immunoSEQ multiplex PCR, the TCRdb table keeps only in-frame clones and is missing some. The sample shows about 160,000 clones, 80% to 90% of them seen only once. Germline V CDR1 and CDR2: MNHNY, SVGAGI (reference sequence). Trimming removed 5 bases at V and 6 bases at J, with 8 bases between. This CDR3 is built from 12 residues. Enrolled through a virtual design, the participants were between roughly 18 and 95 years of age and came from approximately 25 US areas. Sequencing input: PBMCs or T cells enriched from blood (not recorded which). This chain joins TRBV6-6 and TRBJ1-5, with D unresolved. This clonotype was sampled from a middle-aged man who had recovered from COVID-19. The CDR3 spells CASSTQIQPQHF. For the CDR3, the DNA is TGTGCCAGCAGTACACAGATTCAGCCCCAGCATTTT.